Following are 16 T cell receptor beta chains from one sample sequenced in a study of beta chain features in type 1 diabetes. The sequenced template was cDNA made from the entire isolated RNA. Libraries were prepared by immunoSEQ multiplex PCR; TCRdb keeps only in-frame clonotypes and omits some of them. In the table there are hundreds of thousands of clones, 14% of which are singletons. The sequenced material came from central memory CD4+ T cells from blood. The receptors stem from a man aged 25 to 45 in good health.

In this sample, this clone turned up a few times. The V call is TRBV20-1, the J call TRBJ1-2; D is uncertain. Germline V lookup: CDR1 DFQATT, CDR2 SNEGSKA (reference sequence). The CDR3 consists of 9 residues. DNA for the CDR3: TGCAGGCCCGGGCGGGGCTACACCTTC. It specifies CRPGRGYTF.

Details on this clone: Mismatch with germline at one junction end may stem from a read error. The chain joins TRBV7-7 to TRBJ2-3, with 12 bases matching TRBD2. Germline V gene sequence: CDR1 SSHAT, CDR2 FNYEAQ (reference sequence). The CDR3 has 17 amino acids. CDR3 region: CASSLDLAGGPPDTQYF. DNA for the CDR3: TGTGCTAGCAGCCTCGATCTAGCGGGAGGGCCCCCAGATACGCAGTATTTT.

The V gene is TRBV6-1, the J gene TRBJ2-1; no clear D gene. V lost 5 bases to trimming and J lost 5 bases, with 4 bases between them. The CDR3 is 11 amino acids. Germline assignment: CDR1 MNHNS and CDR2 SASEGT. The CDR3 loop is CASSRNNEQFF. The CDR3 coding sequence is TGTGCCAGCAGTCGCAACAATGAGCAGTTCTTC.

This chain uses TRBV28 with TRBJ2-1; D is ambiguous. The CDR3 loop spans 14 amino acids. From germline, CDR1 is MDHEN and CDR2 SYDVKM. Trimming pared 5 bases from V and 0 bases from J, leaving 8 bases between. CDR3 sequence: CASSLLSSYNEQFF. The CDR3 DNA reads TGTGCCAGCAGTCTCCTAAGCTCCTACAATGAGCAGTTCTTC.

This clone was seen a handful of times. The genes are TRBV6-6 and TRBJ2-2, with D hard to call. Germline V gene sequence: CDR1 MNHNY, CDR2 SVGAGI (reference sequence). The CDR3 is made up of 12 amino acids. V gave up 8 bases and J gave up 1 base, with 5 bases separating them. CDR3 amino acids: CASGENTGELFF. CDR3 nucleotides: TGTGCCAGCGGGGAGAACACCGGGGAGCTGTTTTTT.

This clone has a count of ten or more. The chain carries TRBV7-2 and TRBJ2-6; 7 nucleotides agree with TRBD2. The V and J ends lost 3 bases and 7 bases, in that order; junction bases with no gene match: 6. The CDR3 runs to 15 residues. In germline, CDR1 is SGHTA, CDR2 FQGNSA. The CDR3 DNA reads TGTGCCAGCAGCTTCCCGGGAGGCCATGCCAACGTCCTGACTTTC. The encoded protein is CASSFPGGHANVLTF.

As to this clone: Other DNA sequences in the same sample also yield this CDR3. The chain links TRBV9 to TRBJ2-3; D possibly corresponds to TRBD2 (6 bases). The V and J ends lost 2 bases and 0 bases respectively, with 10 bases between them. Per the germline V gene, CDR1 is SGDLS and CDR2 is YYNGEE. This CDR3 has 15 amino acids. The CDR3: CASSVSGTSTDTQYF. CDR3 nucleotide sequence: TGTGCCAGCAGCGTTTCCGGGACTAGCACAGATACGCAGTATTTT.

Turning to this clone: A much larger clone differs by one base, so this may be a read error. In the same sample, other DNA sequences code for this CDR3. CDR3 sequence (DNA): TGTGCCAGCAGCTTAGGGCAGAACACTGAAGCTTTCTTT. Translation: CASSLGQNTEAFF. V usage is TRBV7-2 and J usage is TRBJ1-1; D unresolved. CDR3 length: 13 residues. Germline CDR1 and CDR2: SGHTA and FQGNSA. The germline V and J ends were trimmed by 1 base and 1 base, with 4 bases remaining between them. Looking up the rest from reference TRBV7-2 and TRBJ1-1 gives the full variable domain: GAGVSQSPSNKVTEKGKDVELRCDPISGHTALYWYRQSLGQGLEFLIYFQGNSAPDKSGLPSDRFSAERTGGSVSTLTIQRTQQEDSAVYLCASSLGQNTEAFFGQGTRLTVV.

The CDR3 is CASSISGVGDTQYF. In DNA, the CDR3 is TGTGCCAGCAGCATAAGCGGGGTGGGGGATACGCAGTATTTT. V usage is TRBV7-7 and J usage is TRBJ2-3, with 7 bases fitting TRBD2. CDR3 length: 14 residues. V lost 5 bases to trimming and J lost 6 bases; unmatched junction nucleotides: 8. Germline CDR1 SSHAT, CDR2 FNYEAQ (reference sequence).

This clone has a handful of counts. Distinct nucleotide sequences in the sample also encode this CDR3. The chain employs TRBV20-1 and TRBJ2-3; no clear D gene. V was cut by 4 bases and J by 2 bases, with 4 bases left in between. CDR1 and CDR2 from the germline V gene are DFQATT and SNEGSKA (reference sequence). The length of the CDR3 is 11 residues. The CDR3 spells CSAIHTDTQYF. The CDR3, as DNA: TGCAGTGCTATCCACACAGATACGCAGTATTTT.

This clone has ten or more counts. The chain has TRBV7-9 and TRBJ2-7; D is unresolved. CDR3 length equals 11 residues. Per germline, CDR1 SEHNR and CDR2 FQNEAQ (reference sequence). The V end was cut by 9 bases, the J end by 2 bases, with 8 bases between. The CDR3 sequence is CARTPPYEQYF. In nucleotides, the CDR3 is TGTGCCAGGACACCTCCCTACGAGCAGTACTTC. Full variable domain (outside the CDR3, taken from reference TRBV7-9 and TRBJ2-7): DTGVSQNPRHKITKRGQNVTFRCDPISEHNRLYWYRQTLGQGPEFLTYFQNEAQLEKSRLLSDRFSAERPKGSFSTLEIQRTEQGDSAMYLCARTPPYEQYFGPGTRLTVT.

In this sample, this clone turned up a few times. The genes are TRBV9 and TRBJ2-7; D ambiguous. Trimming stripped 2 bases from V and 7 bases from J, with 16 bases between. This CDR3 contains 14 residues. Germline values: CDR1 SGDLS, CDR2 YYNGEE. In DNA, the CDR3 is TGTGCCAGCAGCGTTAGTCCAAACCTACGGGAGCAGTACTTC. Amino acid sequence: CASSVSPNLREQYF.

The chain links TRBV5-1 to TRBJ1-2; no firm D call. This CDR3 has 14 residues. Per germline, CDR1 SGHRS and CDR2 YFSETQ. V dropped 0 bases and J dropped 7 bases, with 13 bases sitting between them. The CDR3 spells CASSLDEPTGGYTF. In nucleotides, the CDR3 is TGCGCCAGCAGCTTGGATGAGCCTACGGGTGGCTACACCTTC.

In this sample, this clone turned up many times. The genes are TRBV7-9 and TRBJ1-1; TRBD1 matches 10 bases. Germline V CDR1 and CDR2: SEHNR, FQNEAQ (reference sequence). With 4 bases clipped from V and 5 bases from J, the junction kept 7 bases outside the gene matches. The CDR3 totals 15 residues. CDR3: CASSYPGTGETEAFF. CDR3 sequence (DNA): TGTGCCAGCAGCTACCCCGGGACAGGGGAAACTGAAGCTTTCTTT. Looking up the rest from reference TRBV7-9 and TRBJ1-1 gives the full variable domain: DTGVSQNPRHKITKRGQNVTFRCDPISEHNRLYWYRQTLGQGPEFLTYFQNEAQLEKSRLLSDRFSAERPKGSFSTLEIQRTEQGDSAMYLCASSYPGTGETEAFFGQGTRLTVV.

This sequence joins TRBV7-7 and TRBJ2-5; no reliable D call. The germline gives CDR1 SSHAT, CDR2 FNYEAQ (reference sequence). This CDR3 is built from 13 residues. V dropped 5 bases and J dropped 7 bases, with 14 bases sitting between them. The CDR3 DNA follows: TGTGCCAGCAGCCCTCCTGTGGGCGGGACCCAGTACTTC. Its translation: CASSPPVGGTQYF.

This clone was detected a few times. This rearrangement joins TRBV29-1 to TRBJ1-2; tentative D call: TRBD1 (5 bases). CDR1 and CDR2 from the germline V gene are SQVTM and ANQGSEA. CDR3 size: 11 residues. Between the trimmed V and J ends, which lost 6 bases and 6 bases, there was a span of 11 bases. The CDR3 nucleotides are TGCAGCGTCGGGGGGTCGGATGGCTACACCTTC. It specifies CSVGGSDGYTF.